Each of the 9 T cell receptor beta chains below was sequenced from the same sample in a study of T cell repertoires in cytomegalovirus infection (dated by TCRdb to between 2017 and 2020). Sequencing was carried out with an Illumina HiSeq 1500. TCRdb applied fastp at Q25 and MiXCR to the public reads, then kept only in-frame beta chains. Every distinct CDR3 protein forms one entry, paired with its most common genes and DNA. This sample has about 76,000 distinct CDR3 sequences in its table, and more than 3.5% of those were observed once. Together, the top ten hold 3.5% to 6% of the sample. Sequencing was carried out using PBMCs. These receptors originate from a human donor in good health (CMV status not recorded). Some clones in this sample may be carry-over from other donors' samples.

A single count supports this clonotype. Here the CDR3 reads CATSRSLAEDYFYEQYF. CDR3 bases: TGTGCCACCAGCAGATCCCTCGCCGAAGACTACTTCTACGAGCAGTACTTC. J is TRBJ2-7 and V is TRBV15; TRBD2 is a possible D gene (5 bases). CDR1 is LNHNV and CDR2 is YYDKDF in the germline V gene (reference sequence). This CDR3 comprises 17 residues. Trimming took off 2 bases at V and 3 bases at J, with 20 bases between the two ends.

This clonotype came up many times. The CDR3 DNA follows: TGTGCCAGCAGCTCCACAGGGTCTGCTGGAAACACCATATATTTT. It translates to CASSSTGSAGNTIYF. The chain recombines TRBV7-2 with TRBJ1-3; maybe TRBD1 (6 bases). This CDR3 has 15 amino acids. CDR1 is SGHTA, CDR2 FQGNSA, per germline. The germline V and J ends were trimmed by 4 bases and 2 bases, with 12 bases remaining between them.

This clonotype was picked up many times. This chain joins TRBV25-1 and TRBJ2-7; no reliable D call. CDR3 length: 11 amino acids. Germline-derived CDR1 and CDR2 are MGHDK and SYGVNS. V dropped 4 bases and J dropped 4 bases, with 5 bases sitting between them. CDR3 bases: TGTGCCAGCAGTGTGAAGTACGAGCAGTACTTC. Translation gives CASSVKYEQYF.

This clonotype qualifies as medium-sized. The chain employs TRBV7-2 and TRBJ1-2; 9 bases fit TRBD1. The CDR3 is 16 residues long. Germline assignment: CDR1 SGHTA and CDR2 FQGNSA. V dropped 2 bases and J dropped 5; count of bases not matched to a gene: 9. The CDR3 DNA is TGTGCCAGCAGCTTATCCGGGACAGGGTCAGGGTATGGCTACACCTTC. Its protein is CASSLSGTGSGYGYTF.

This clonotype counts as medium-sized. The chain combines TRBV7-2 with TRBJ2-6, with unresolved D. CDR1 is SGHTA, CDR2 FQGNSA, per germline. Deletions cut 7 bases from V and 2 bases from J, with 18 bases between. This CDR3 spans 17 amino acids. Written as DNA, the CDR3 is TGTGCCAGCACCGAAGGCCCCTATGGAACTGGGGCCAACGTCCTGACTTTC. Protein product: CASTEGPYGTGANVLTF.

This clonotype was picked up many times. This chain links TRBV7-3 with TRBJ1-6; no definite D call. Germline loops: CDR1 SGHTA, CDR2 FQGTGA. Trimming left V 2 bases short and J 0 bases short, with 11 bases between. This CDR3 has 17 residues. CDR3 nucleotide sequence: TGTGCCAGCAGCTTACCGGCGAGGAGCTCCTATAATTCACCCCTCCACTTT. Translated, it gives CASSLPARSSYNSPLHF.

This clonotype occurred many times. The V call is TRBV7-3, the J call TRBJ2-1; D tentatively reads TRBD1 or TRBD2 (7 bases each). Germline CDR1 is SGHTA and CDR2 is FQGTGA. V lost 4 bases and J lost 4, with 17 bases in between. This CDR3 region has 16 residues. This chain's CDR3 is CASSSQGGGKYNEQFF. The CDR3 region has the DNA TGTGCCAGCAGCTCCCAGGGAGGGGGCAAGTACAATGAGCAGTTCTTC.

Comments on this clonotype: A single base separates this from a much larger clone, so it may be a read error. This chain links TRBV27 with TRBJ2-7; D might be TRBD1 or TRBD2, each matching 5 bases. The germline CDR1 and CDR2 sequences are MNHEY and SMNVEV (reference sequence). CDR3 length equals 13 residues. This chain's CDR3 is CARSLLRGTEQYF. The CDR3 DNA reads TGTGCCCGCAGTTTATTGAGAGGGACCGAGCAGTACTTC.

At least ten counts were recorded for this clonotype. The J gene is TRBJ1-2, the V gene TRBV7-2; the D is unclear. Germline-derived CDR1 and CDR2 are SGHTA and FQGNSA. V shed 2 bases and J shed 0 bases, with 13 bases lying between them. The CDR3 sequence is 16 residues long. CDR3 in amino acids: CASSLSSGRANYGYTF. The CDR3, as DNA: TGTGCCAGCAGCTTATCCTCGGGAAGAGCTAACTATGGCTACACCTTC. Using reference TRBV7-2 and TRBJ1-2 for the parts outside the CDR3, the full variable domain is GAGVSQSPSNKVTEKGKDVELRCDPISGHTALYWYRQSLGQGLEFLIYFQGNSAPDKSGLPSDRFSAERTGGSVSTLTIQRTQQEDSAVYLCASSLSSGRANYGYTFGSGTRLTVV.